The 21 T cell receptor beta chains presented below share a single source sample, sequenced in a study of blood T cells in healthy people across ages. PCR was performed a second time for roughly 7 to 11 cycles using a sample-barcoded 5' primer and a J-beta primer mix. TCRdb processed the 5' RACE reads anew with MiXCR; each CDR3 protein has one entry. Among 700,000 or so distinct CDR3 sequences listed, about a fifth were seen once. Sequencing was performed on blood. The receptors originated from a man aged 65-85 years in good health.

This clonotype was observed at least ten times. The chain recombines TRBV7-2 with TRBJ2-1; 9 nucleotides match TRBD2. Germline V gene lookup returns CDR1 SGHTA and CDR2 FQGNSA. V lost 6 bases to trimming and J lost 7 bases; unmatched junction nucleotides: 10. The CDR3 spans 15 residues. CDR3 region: CASRRSGAGGNEQFF. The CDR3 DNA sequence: TGTGCCAGCAGACGGTCAGGGGCGGGAGGGAATGAGCAGTTCTTC.

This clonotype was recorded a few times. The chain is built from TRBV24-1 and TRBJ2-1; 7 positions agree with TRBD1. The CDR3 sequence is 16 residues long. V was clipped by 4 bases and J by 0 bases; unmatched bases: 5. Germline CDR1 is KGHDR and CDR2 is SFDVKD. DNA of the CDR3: TGTGCCACCAGTGACCCCGACAGGGACTCCTACAATGAGCAGTTCTTC. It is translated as CATSDPDRDSYNEQFF.

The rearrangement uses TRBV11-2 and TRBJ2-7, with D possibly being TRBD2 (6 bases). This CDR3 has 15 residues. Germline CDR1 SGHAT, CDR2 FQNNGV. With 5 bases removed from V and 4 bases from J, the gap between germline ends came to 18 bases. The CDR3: CASSPVGGSRYEQYF. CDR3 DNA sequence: TGTGCCAGCAGCCCAGTGGGGGGAAGTAGGTACGAGCAGTACTTC.

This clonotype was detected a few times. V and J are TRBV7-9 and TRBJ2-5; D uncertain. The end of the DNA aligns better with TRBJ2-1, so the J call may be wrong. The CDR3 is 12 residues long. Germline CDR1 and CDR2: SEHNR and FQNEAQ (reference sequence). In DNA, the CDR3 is TGTGCCAGCACAGTATGGGGTGGTGAGCAGTTCTTC. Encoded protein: CASTVWGGEQFF.

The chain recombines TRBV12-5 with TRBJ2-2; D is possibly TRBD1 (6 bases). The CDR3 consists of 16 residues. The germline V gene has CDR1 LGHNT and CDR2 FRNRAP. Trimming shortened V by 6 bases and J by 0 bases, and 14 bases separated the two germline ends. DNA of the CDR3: TGTGCTAGTGGATCTCTGACAGGTCCGAACACCGGGGAGCTGTTTTTT. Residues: CASGSLTGPNTGELFF.

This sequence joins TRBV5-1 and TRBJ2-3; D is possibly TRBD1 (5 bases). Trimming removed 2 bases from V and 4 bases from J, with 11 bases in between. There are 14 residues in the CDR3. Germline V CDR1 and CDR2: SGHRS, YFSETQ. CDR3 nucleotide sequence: TGCGCCAGCAGCTTTGGCAGGGTCCCAGATACGCAGTATTTT. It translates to CASSFGRVPDTQYF.

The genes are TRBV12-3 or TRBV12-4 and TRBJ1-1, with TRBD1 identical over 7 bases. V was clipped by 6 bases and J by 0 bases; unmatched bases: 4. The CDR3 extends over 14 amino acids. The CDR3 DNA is TGTGCCAGCAGGGCGGACAGGATGAACACTGAAGCTTTCTTT. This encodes CASRADRMNTEAFF.

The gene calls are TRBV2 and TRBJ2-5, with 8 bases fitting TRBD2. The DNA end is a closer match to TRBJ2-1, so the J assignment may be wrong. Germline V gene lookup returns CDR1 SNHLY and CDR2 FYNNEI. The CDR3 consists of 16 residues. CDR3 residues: CASSEAPRGAPDEQFF. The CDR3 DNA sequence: TGTGCCAGCAGTGAAGCGCCGCGGGGGGCCCCGGATGAGCAGTTCTTC.

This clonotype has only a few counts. CDR3 region: CASSFEGQGAWEQYF. In DNA form, the CDR3 reads TGTGCCAGCAGTTTTGAAGGACAGGGGGCGTGGGAGCAGTACTTC. The rearrangement uses TRBV28 and TRBJ2-7; 11 bases match TRBD1. Germline CDR1 and CDR2: MDHEN and SYDVKM. The CDR3 is 15 amino acids. V lost 3 bases to trimming and J lost 7 bases; unmatched junction nucleotides: 8.

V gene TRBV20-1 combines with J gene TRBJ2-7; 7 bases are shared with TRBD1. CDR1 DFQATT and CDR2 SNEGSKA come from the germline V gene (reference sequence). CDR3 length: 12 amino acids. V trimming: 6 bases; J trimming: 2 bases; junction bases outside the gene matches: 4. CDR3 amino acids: CSATGTAYEQYF. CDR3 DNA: TGCAGTGCCACCGGGACAGCCTACGAGCAGTACTTC.

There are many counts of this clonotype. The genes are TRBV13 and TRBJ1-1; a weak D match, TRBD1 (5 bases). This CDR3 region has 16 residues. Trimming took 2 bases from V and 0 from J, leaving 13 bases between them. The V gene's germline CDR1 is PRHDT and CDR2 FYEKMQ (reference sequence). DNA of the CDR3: TGTGCCAGCAGCTTATTTGGGGGGGGGATGAACACTGAAGCTTTCTTT. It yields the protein CASSLFGGGMNTEAFF.

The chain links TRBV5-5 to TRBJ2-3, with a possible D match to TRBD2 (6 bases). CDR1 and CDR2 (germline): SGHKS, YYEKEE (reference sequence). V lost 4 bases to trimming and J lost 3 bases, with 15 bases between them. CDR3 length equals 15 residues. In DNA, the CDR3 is TGTGCCAGCAGCGTGGCGATAGCGGTGACAGATACGCAGTATTTT. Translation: CASSVAIAVTDTQYF.

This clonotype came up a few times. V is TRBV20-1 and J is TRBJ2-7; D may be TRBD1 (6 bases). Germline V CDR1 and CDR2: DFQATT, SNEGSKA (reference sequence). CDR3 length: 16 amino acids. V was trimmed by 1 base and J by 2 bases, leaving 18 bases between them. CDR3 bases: TGCAGTGCTAGAGCAAAGGGGGAAGTCTTACCCTACGAGCAGTACGTC. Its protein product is CSARAKGEVLPYEQYV.

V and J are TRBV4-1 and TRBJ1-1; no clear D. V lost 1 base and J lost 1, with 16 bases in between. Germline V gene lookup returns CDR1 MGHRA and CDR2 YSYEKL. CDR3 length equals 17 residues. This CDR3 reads CASSQGSKGIGNTEAFF. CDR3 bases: TGCGCCAGCAGCCAAGGTTCAAAGGGCATTGGGAACACTGAAGCTTTCTTT.

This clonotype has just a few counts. CDR3: CSAGTGGNTIYF. The DNA for the CDR3 is TGCAGCGCAGGGACAGGGGGAAACACCATATATTTT. The chain has TRBV29-1 and TRBJ1-3, with TRBD1 identical over 9 bases. Per germline, CDR1 SQVTM and CDR2 ANQGSEA. The CDR3 consists of 12 residues. Trimming at V came to 7 bases and at J to 4 bases, leaving 2 bases not matched to a gene.

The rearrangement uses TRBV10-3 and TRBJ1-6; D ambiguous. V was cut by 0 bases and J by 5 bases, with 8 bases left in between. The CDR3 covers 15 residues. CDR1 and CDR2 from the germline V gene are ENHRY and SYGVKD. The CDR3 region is CAISESGSNNSPLHF. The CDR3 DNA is TGTGCCATCAGTGAGTCCGGGTCGAATAATTCACCCCTCCACTTT.

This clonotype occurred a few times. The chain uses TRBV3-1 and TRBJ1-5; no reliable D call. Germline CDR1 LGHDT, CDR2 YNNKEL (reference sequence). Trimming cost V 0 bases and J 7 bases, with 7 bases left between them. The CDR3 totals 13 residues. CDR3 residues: CASSQDREQPQHF. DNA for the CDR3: TGTGCCAGCAGCCAAGATCGGGAGCAGCCCCAGCATTTT.

The CDR3 DNA sequence: TGTGCCAGCAGTTATCGTCTAGGGCAGGCCACTGAAGCTTTCTTT. This encodes CASSYRLGQATEAFF. The chain joins TRBV6-5 to TRBJ1-1; D remains ambiguous. The CDR3 has 15 amino acids. The germline gives CDR1 MNHEY, CDR2 SVGAGI. Trimming removed 3 bases from V and 4 bases from J, with 15 bases in between.

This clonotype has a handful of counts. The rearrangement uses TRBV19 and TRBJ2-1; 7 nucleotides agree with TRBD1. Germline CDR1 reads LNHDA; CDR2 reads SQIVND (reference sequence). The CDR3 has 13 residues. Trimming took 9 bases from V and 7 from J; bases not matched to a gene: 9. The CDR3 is CASGAGGRNEQFF. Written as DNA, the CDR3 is TGTGCCAGCGGGGCAGGGGGAAGGAATGAGCAGTTCTTC.

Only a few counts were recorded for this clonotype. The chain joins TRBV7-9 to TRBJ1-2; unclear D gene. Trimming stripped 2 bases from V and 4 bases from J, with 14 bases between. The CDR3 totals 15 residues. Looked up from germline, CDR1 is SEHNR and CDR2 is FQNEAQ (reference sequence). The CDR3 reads CASSLPQDLGYGYTF. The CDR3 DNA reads TGTGCCAGCAGCTTACCCCAAGACCTGGGCTATGGCTACACCTTC.

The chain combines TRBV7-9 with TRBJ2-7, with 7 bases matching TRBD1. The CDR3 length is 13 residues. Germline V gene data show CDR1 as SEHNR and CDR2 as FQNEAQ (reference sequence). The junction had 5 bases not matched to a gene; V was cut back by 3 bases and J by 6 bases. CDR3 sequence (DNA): TGTGCCAGCAGCTTTATTACAGGGGCCGAGCAGTACTTC. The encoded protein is CASSFITGAEQYF.